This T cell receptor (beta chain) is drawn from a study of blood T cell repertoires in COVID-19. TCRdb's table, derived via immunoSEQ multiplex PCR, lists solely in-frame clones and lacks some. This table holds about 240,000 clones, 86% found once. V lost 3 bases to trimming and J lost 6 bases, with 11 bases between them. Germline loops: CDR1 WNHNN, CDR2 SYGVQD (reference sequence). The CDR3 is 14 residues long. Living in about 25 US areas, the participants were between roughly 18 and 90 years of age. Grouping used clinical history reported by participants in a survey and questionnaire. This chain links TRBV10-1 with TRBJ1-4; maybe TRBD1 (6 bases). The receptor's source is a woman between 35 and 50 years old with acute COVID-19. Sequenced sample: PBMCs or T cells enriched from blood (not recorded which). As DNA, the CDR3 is TGCGCCAGCAGTGAACAGGGCCGGGATGAAAAACTGTTTTTT. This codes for CASSEQGRDEKLFF.